This TCR beta chain appears in the sequencing data of a study of blood T cell repertoires in COVID-19. The overall study: COVID-19 samples, acute and convalescent, were from the United States, Italy and Spain. PBMCs, B-cell-depleted T cells, or T cells were the source of the cDNA or gDNA that made up the material.

V lost 1 base to trimming and J lost 6 bases, with 10 bases between them. Looked up from germline, CDR1 is SNHLY and CDR2 is FYNNEI. The CDR3 sequence is 14 residues long. As handled by the study authors: By means of reference gene primer amplification, nucleated cell counts were estimated. The assay was immunoSEQ multiplex PCR, and TCRdb's table has in-frame clones only and misses some. V and J calls plus clone size are reproduced from that table; the DNA served to infer D and trimming. The table shows under 55,000 clones, with about 85% occurring only once. Relative to its sample, this clone is medium-sized.

Specimen: peripheral blood. This sequence originates from a human donor in a cohort sampled during active COVID-19. The V and J genes are TRBV2 and TRBJ1-5; the D gene is possibly TRBD1 (6 bases). Written as DNA, the CDR3 is TGTGCCAGCAGTGAAGGGACAGTCGGTCAGCCCCAGCATTTT. Its translation is CASSEGTVGQPQHF.